These 17 T cell receptor beta chains were all obtained from the same sample, sequenced in a study of early T cells in non-severe SARS-CoV-2 infection. TCRdb fed the 5' RACE reads into MiXCR, producing one record per CDR3 protein. The repertoire holds tens of thousands of distinct CDR3 sequences, 9% to 15% seen once, with approximately 1.7% in the top ten. Sequenced material: whole blood. All receptors come from an adult who was a healthcare worker with PCR-confirmed SARS-CoV-2 infection or an uninfected control (not recorded which).

This clonotype was observed at least ten times. The V call is TRBV6-2 or TRBV6-3, the J call TRBJ1-2, with 7 bases lining up with TRBD1. This CDR3 is built from 13 residues. Germline values: CDR1 MNHEY, CDR2 SVGEGT. The V gene end was trimmed by 6 bases and the J gene end by 3 bases; junction bases not matched to a gene: 4. CDR3 nucleotide sequence: TGTGCCAGCAGAACGGGGACAGACTATGGCTACACCTTC. Amino acids: CASRTGTDYGYTF.

This clonotype was recorded many times. This rearrangement joins TRBV6-5 to TRBJ2-7; no clear D. The germline V gene has CDR1 MNHEY and CDR2 SVGAGI. The V end lost 2 bases, the J end lost 2 bases, and 13 bases lay between the germline ends. The CDR3 is 15 amino acids. The CDR3 DNA follows: TGTGCCAGCAGTTACGTCCCAGACCGGCCCTACGAGCAGTACTTC. Protein sequence: CASSYVPDRPYEQYF.

This clonotype occurred a few times. The rearrangement links TRBV4-1 to TRBJ2-7, with D perhaps matching TRBD2 (5 bases). This CDR3 comprises 15 residues. V was clipped by 1 base and J by 2 bases, with 12 bases between them. In germline, CDR1 is MGHRA, CDR2 YSYEKL. The chain's CDR3 is CASSQVWTRPYEQYF. The CDR3 region has the DNA TGCGCCAGCAGCCAAGTCTGGACTCGTCCCTACGAGCAGTACTTC.

J is TRBJ2-5 and V is TRBV11-2; D possibly corresponds to TRBD1 (6 bases). The CDR3 loop spans 15 amino acids. Trimming pared 5 bases from V and 2 bases from J, leaving 15 bases between. From germline, CDR1 is SGHAT and CDR2 FQNNGV. CDR3 bases: TGTGCCAGCAGCACAAATCCAGGGGCGCAAGAGACCCAGTACTTC. Translated, it gives CASSTNPGAQETQYF.

Notes on this clonotype: The junction and the germline gene differ at one end; a read error may be behind it. This chain connects TRBV19 to TRBJ2-3; D perhaps matches TRBD2 (5 bases). The length of the CDR3 is 16 residues. Germline values: CDR1 LNHDA, CDR2 SQIVND (reference sequence). CDR3 sequence: CASSIVIGSSTDTQCF. The CDR3 coding sequence is TGTGCCAGTAGTATAGTTATCGGGTCTAGCACAGATACGCAGTGTTTT. Drawing the rest from reference TRBV19 and TRBJ2-3, the complete variable domain is DGGITQSPKYLFRKEGQNVTLSCEQNLNHDAMYWYRQDPGQGLRLIYYSQIVNDFQKGDIAEGYSVSREKKESFPLTVTSAQKNPTAFYLCASSIVIGSSTDTQCFGPGTRLTVL.

This chain connects TRBV5-1 to TRBJ1-1; 7 nucleotides match TRBD1. J gave up 1 base and V 3 bases, and 3 bases lay outside the gene matches. The germline V gene encodes CDR1 SGHRS and CDR2 YFSETQ. CDR3 size: 14 residues. CDR3 amino acids: CASSSGQPNTEAFF. CDR3 DNA sequence: TGCGCCAGCAGCTCGGGACAGCCGAACACTGAAGCTTTCTTT.

Ten or more counts support this clonotype. This chain connects TRBV6-1 to TRBJ2-3; no clear D gene. Trimming pared 6 bases from V and 6 bases from J, leaving 16 bases between. Germline V CDR1 and CDR2: MNHNS, SASEGT. CDR3 length equals 14 residues. CDR3 DNA: TGTGCCAGCAGGGAGACCCGTCCTACGGATACGCAGTATTTT. Translation gives CASRETRPTDTQYF.

Many counts were recorded for this clonotype. The V call is TRBV14, the J call TRBJ1-6; unclear D gene. The germline gives CDR1 SGHDN, CDR2 FVKESK. The CDR3 covers 15 residues. V was clipped by 0 bases and J by 4 bases, with 7 bases between them. The CDR3 coding sequence is TGTGCCAGCAGCCAAGACGCGGCATATAATTCACCCCTCCACTTT. Translation gives CASSQDAAYNSPLHF.

This clonotype showed up just a few times. The chain recombines TRBV11-2 with TRBJ2-1; D might be TRBD2 (5 bases). The length of the CDR3 is 16 residues. V lost 1 base and J 4 bases, leaving 14 bases between the germline ends. Germline V CDR1 and CDR2: SGHAT, FQNNGV. The CDR3 loop is CASSLGPKLVYNEQFF. Here the CDR3 DNA reads TGTGCCAGCAGCTTAGGTCCTAAACTAGTTTACAATGAGCAGTTCTTC. Variable domain in full (rest from reference TRBV11-2 and TRBJ2-1): EAGVAQSPRYKIIEKRQSVAFWCNPISGHATLYWYQQILGQGPKLLIQFQNNGVVDDSQLPKDRFSAERLKGVDSTLKIQPAKLEDSAVYLCASSLGPKLVYNEQFFGPGTRLTVL.

The DNA of the CDR3 is TGTGCCAGCAGCTCCGGGCCCCCGGGGACCTCCGAGCAGTACTTC. It yields the protein CASSSGPPGTSEQYF. The chain joins TRBV7-3 to TRBJ2-7, with D perhaps being TRBD1 or TRBD2 (5 bases each). V lost 4 bases, J lost 6 bases, and 19 bases lay in between. The CDR3 contains 15 residues. Per the germline V gene, CDR1 is SGHTA and CDR2 is FQGTGA.

This clonotype has only a few counts. The V gene is TRBV2, the J gene TRBJ1-1; D is possibly TRBD1 (5 bases). With 4 bases removed from V and 5 bases from J, the gap between germline ends came to 8 bases. In germline, CDR1 is SNHLY, CDR2 FYNNEI. This CDR3 has 12 amino acids. CDR3 sequence (DNA): TGTGCCAGCAGTGTTACAGGTACTGAAGCTTTCTTT. Residues: CASSVTGTEAFF.

This clonotype was seen ten or more times. The rearrangement links TRBV7-8 to TRBJ1-5, with D perhaps TRBD1 (5 bases). Trimming took 5 bases from V and 7 from J, leaving 12 bases between them. From germline, CDR1 is SGHVS and CDR2 FQNEAQ. CDR3 length equals 13 residues. The CDR3 DNA follows: TGTGCCAGCAGCCTACAGGTGCGGCAGCCCCAGCATTTT. Translation gives CASSLQVRQPQHF.

This clonotype was seen ten or more times. The chain recombines TRBV6-2 or TRBV6-3 with TRBJ2-1; no definite D call. The V end was cut by 10 bases, the J end by 3 bases, with 13 bases between. Germline-derived CDR1 and CDR2 are MNHEY and SVGEGT. This CDR3 has 13 amino acids. CDR3 region: CATSAADYNEQFF. DNA for the CDR3: TGTGCCACCTCGGCGGCGGACTACAATGAGCAGTTCTTC.

The rearrangement joins TRBV29-1 to TRBJ2-7; possible D gene TRBD2, 6 bases. The germline V gene has CDR1 SQVTM and CDR2 ANQGSEA. Trimming shortened V by 6 bases and J by 7 bases, and 13 bases separated the two germline ends. The CDR3 extends over 11 amino acids. DNA for the CDR3: TGCAGCGTGGGACTGCCCCTGGAGCAGTACTTC. Its translation is CSVGLPLEQYF.

J is TRBJ2-1 and V is TRBV29-1; 7 bases are shared with TRBD1. The CDR3 covers 11 residues. From germline, CDR1 is SQVTM and CDR2 ANQGSEA. With V trimmed by 4 bases and J by 8 bases, 2 bases remained unmatched. DNA for the CDR3: TGCAGCGTTGGAGGGGGCGATGAGCAGTTCTTC. This translates into CSVGGGDEQFF.

The CDR3 DNA sequence: TGTGCCAGCAGTTTAGAACTAGCGGGGTTCCAAGAGACCCAGTACTTC. Translated, it gives CASSLELAGFQETQYF. The chain couples TRBV12-3 or TRBV12-4 to TRBJ2-5; 10 bases are shared with TRBD2. This CDR3 has 16 residues. V gave up 1 base and J gave up 1 base; unmatched junction bases: 3.

This clonotype was recorded many times. The V gene is TRBV11-2, the J gene TRBJ1-1; D is uncertain. CDR1 and CDR2 from the germline V gene are SGHAT and FQNNGV. The CDR3 is 15 residues long. Trimming cost V 5 bases and J 3 bases, with 16 bases left between them. CDR3 sequence (DNA): TGTGCCAGCAGCCGTTTGAAGGGCACACACACTGAAGCTTTCTTT. This encodes CASSRLKGTHTEAFF.